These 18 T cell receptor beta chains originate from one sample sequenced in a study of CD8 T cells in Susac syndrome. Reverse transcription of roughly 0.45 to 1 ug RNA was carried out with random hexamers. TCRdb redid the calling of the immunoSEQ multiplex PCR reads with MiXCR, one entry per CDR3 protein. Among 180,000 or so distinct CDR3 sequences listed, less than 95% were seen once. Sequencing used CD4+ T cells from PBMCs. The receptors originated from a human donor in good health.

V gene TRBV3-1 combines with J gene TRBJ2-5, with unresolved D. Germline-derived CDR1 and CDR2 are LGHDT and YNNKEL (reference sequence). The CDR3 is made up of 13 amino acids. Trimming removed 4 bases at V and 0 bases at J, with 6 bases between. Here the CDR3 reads CASSRPNQETQYF. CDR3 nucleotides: TGTGCCAGCAGCCGACCGAACCAAGAGACCCAGTACTTC.

In DNA, the CDR3 is TGTGCCACCAGCAGGGAGGACAGGTCCGAGGAGACCCAGTACTTC. Encoded protein: CATSREDRSEETQYF. The V gene is TRBV15, the J gene TRBJ2-5; 7 nucleotides match TRBD1. The CDR3 covers 15 residues. Germline-derived CDR1 and CDR2 are LNHNV and YYDKDF (reference sequence). J lost 5 bases, V lost 3 bases, and 9 bases had no gene match.

CDR3 region: CASSLAASGGTDTQYF. The CDR3 nucleotides are TGTGCCAGCAGCTTAGCGGCTAGCGGAGGCACAGATACGCAGTATTTT. This chain joins TRBV7-3 and TRBJ2-3; 7 bases are a match to TRBD2. CDR3 size: 16 residues. Losses at the gene ends were 2 bases for V and 1 base for J; bases not matched to a gene: 6. The germline V gene encodes CDR1 SGHTA and CDR2 FQGTGA. Filled out from reference TRBV7-3 and TRBJ2-3, the complete variable domain reads GAGVSQTPSNKVTEKGKYVELRCDPISGHTALYWYRQSLGQGPEFLIYFQGTGAADDSGLPNDRFFAVRPEGSVSTLKIQRTERGDSAVYLCASSLAASGGTDTQYFGPGTRLTVL.

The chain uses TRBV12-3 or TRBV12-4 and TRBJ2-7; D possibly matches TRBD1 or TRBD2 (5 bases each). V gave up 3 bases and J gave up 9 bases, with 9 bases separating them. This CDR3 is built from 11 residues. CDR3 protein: CASSFGARQYF. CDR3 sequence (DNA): TGTGCCAGCAGTTTCGGGGCGCGGCAGTACTTC.

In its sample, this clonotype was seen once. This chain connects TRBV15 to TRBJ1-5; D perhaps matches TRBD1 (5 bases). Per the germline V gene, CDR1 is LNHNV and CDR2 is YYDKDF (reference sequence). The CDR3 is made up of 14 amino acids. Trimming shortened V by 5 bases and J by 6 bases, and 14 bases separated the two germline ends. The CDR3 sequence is CATSRQGRGQPQHF. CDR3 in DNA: TGTGCCACCAGCCGTCAGGGAAGGGGTCAGCCCCAGCATTTT. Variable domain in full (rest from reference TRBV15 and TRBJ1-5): DAMVIQNPRYQVTQFGKPVTLSCSQTLNHNVMYWYQQKSSQAPKLLFHYYDKDFNNEADTPDNFQSRRPNTSFCFLDIRSPGLGDTAMYLCATSRQGRGQPQHFGDGTRLSIL.

The CDR3 here is CASSGTGNYNEQFF. The CDR3 DNA reads TGTGCCAGCTCCGGGACTGGAAACTACAATGAGCAGTTCTTC. The chain links TRBV5-6 to TRBJ2-1, with D perhaps matching TRBD2 (6 bases). Trimming removed 7 bases from V and 3 bases from J, with 14 bases in between. This CDR3 region has 14 residues. CDR1 is SGHDT and CDR2 is YYEEEE in the germline V gene.

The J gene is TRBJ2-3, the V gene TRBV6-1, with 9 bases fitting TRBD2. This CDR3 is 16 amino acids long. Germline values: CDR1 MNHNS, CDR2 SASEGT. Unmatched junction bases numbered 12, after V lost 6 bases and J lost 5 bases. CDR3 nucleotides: TGTGCCAGCAGGGTTTTCGCGGGAGGGCCCATAGATACGCAGTATTTT. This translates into CASRVFAGGPIDTQYF.

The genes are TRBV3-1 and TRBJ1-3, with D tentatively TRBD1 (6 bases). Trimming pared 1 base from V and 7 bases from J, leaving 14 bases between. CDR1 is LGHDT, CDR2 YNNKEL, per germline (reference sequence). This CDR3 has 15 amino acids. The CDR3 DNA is TGTGCCAGCAGCCAAGTGTGGGGGCAATTCAACACCATATATTTT. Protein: CASSQVWGQFNTIYF.

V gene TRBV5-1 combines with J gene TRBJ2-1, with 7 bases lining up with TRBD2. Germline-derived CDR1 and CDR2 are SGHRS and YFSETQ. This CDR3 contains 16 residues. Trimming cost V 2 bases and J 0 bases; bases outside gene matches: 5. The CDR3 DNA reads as TGCGCCAGCAGCTTACTAGCGCGAAGCTCCTACAATGAGCAGTTCTTC. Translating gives CASSLLARSSYNEQFF.

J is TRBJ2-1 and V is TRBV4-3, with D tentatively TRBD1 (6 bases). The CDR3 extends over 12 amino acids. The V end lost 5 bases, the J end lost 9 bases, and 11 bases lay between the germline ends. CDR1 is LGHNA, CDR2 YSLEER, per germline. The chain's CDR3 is CASSLQGGEQFF. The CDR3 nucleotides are TGCGCCAGCAGCTTACAGGGTGGTGAGCAGTTCTTC.

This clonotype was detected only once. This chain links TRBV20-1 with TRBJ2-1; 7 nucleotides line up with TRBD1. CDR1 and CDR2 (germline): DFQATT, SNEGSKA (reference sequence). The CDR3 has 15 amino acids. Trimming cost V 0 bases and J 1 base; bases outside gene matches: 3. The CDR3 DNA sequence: TGCAGTGCTAGAGATTACAGGGGATCCTACAATGAGCAGTTCTTC. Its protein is CSARDYRGSYNEQFF.

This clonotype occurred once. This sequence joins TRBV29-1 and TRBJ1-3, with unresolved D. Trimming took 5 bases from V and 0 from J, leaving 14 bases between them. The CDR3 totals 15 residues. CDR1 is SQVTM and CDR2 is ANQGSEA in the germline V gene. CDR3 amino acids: CSVRTGGSSGNTIYF. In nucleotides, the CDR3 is TGCAGCGTTCGCACCGGCGGCAGCTCTGGAAACACCATATATTTT. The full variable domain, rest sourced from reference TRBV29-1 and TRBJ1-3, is SAVISQKPSRDICQRGTSLTIQCQVDSQVTMMFWYRQQPGQSLTLIATANQGSEATYESGFVIDKFPISRPNLTFSTLTVSNMSPEDSSIYLCSVRTGGSSGNTIYFGEGSWLTVV.

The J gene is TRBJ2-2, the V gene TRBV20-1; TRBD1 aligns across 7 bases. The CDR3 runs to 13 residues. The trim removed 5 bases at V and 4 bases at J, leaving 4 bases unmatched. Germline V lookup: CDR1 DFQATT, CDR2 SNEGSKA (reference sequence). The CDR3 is CSAAQGVTGELFF. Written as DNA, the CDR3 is TGCAGTGCTGCGCAGGGGGTCACCGGGGAGCTGTTTTTT.

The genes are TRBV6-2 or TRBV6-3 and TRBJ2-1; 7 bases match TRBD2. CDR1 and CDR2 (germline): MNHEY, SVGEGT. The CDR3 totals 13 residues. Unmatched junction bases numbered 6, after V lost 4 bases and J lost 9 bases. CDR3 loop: CASSLGRASEQFF. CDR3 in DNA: TGTGCCAGCAGTTTAGGGAGGGCCAGTGAGCAGTTCTTC.

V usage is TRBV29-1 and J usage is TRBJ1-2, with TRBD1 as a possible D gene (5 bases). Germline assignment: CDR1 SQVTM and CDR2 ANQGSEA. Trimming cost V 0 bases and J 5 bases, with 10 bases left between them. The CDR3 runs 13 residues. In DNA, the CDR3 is TGCAGCGTTGAAGATCCAGGGATTTATGGCTACACCTTC. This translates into CSVEDPGIYGYTF.

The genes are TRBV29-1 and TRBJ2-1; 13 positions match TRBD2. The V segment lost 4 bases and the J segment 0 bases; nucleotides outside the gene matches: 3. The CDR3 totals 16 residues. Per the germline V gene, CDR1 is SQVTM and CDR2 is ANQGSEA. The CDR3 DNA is TGCAGCGTTGTCGGGACTAGCGGGATCTCCTACAATGAGCAGTTCTTC. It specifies CSVVGTSGISYNEQFF.

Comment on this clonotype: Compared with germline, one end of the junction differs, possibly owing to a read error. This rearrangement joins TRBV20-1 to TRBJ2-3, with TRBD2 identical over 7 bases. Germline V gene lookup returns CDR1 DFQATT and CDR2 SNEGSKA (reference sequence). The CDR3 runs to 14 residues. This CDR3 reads CSARPSTSRDTQYF. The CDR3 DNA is TGCAGTGCTAGGCCATCGACTAGCAGAGATACGCAGTATTTT.

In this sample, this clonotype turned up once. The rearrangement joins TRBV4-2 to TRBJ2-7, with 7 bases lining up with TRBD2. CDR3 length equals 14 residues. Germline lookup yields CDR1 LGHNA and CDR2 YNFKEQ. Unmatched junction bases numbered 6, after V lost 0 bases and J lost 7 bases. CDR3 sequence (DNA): TGTGCCAGCAGCCAAGATCAGGCGGGAGATGAGCAGTACTTC. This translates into CASSQDQAGDEQYF.